One and the same sample provided the 32 T cell receptor beta chains below, sequenced in a study of blood T cell repertoires in COVID-19 (dated by TCRdb to the early 2020s). Preparation of the library involved the immunoSEQ multiplex PCR assay. TCRdb provides this immuneACCESS table in a form limited to in-frame rearrangements. Some clones are lacking; in checked studies, under half of them reflect an unresolved V gene, and why the rest are absent is not known. The sample table holds approximately 76,000 clones, of which over 75% were seen once. Around 10% of the sample rests with the top ten. The sequencing input was peripheral blood. The receptors shown here come from a man aged 45-65 years with acute or convalescent COVID-19.

The rearrangement joins TRBV3-1 (or the pseudogene TRBV3-2) to TRBJ1-1; the D gene is possibly TRBD1 (6 bases). V was trimmed by 6 bases and J by 0 bases, leaving 14 bases between them. The germline CDR1 and CDR2 sequences are LGHDT and YNNKEL (reference sequence). There are 15 residues in the CDR3. The CDR3 DNA reads as TGTGCCAGCAGTTTACAGGGTTCGCTGAACACTGAAGCTTTCTTT. Translated, it gives CASSLQGSLNTEAFF.

The genes are TRBV5-8 and TRBJ1-5, with 10 bases lining up with TRBD1. CDR1 SGHTS and CDR2 YDEGEE come from the germline V gene. The CDR3 spans 15 residues. The ends lost 4 bases at V and 2 bases at J; junction bases unmatched: 3. CDR3 sequence (DNA): TGTGCCAGCAGCCCGACAGGGGGCCGCAATCAGCCCCAGCATTTT. It codes for CASSPTGGRNQPQHF.

The rearrangement joins TRBV28 to TRBJ2-4, with TRBD1 matching over 9 bases. This CDR3 spans 18 amino acids. CDR1 is MDHEN, CDR2 SYDVKM, per germline. Losses at the gene ends were 3 bases for V and 0 bases for J; bases not matched to a gene: 9. The CDR3 DNA sequence: TGTGCCAGCAGTTTCGGGACAGGGCGAAAACTAGCCAAAAACATTCAGTACTTC. The encoded protein is CASSFGTGRKLAKNIQYF.

The V and J genes are TRBV12-3 or TRBV12-4 and TRBJ1-2, with a weak D call TRBD1 (5 bases). The length of the CDR3 is 13 residues. Trimming removed 3 bases at V and 8 bases at J, with 13 bases between. DNA of the CDR3: TGTGCCAGCAGTTTGGGGCAGGGCGGAGGCTACACCTTC. Protein sequence: CASSLGQGGGYTF.

The chain has TRBV5-6 and TRBJ1-3, with D unclear. This CDR3 contains 14 residues. V gave up 4 bases and J gave up 0 bases, with 8 bases separating them. The germline V gene encodes CDR1 SGHDT and CDR2 YYEEEE. In nucleotides, the CDR3 is TGTGCCAGCAGCCCCCTAGCCTCTGGAAACACCATATATTTT. Translating it yields CASSPLASGNTIYF.

This clone was seen more than once but under ten times. CDR3 sequence: CASSSQAGQPQHF. The CDR3 DNA follows: TGCGCCAGCAGCTCCCAAGCGGGTCAGCCCCAGCATTTT. The V call is TRBV4-1, the J call TRBJ1-5; no reliable D call. Germline V gene data show CDR1 as MGHRA and CDR2 as YSYEKL. CDR3 length equals 13 residues. V was trimmed by 5 bases and J by 6 bases, leaving 11 bases between them.

In this sample, this clone turned up a few times. The chain combines TRBV6-1 with TRBJ1-2, with 8 nucleotides matching TRBD1. V lost 5 bases and J lost 4; bases outside the gene matches: 6. This CDR3 contains 14 residues. Germline V gene sequence: CDR1 MNHNS, CDR2 SASEGT. The CDR3 DNA reads TGTGCCAGCAGTTCCCCAGGGGGCACCTATGGCTACACCTTC. The encoded protein is CASSSPGGTYGYTF.

The J gene is TRBJ1-1, the V gene TRBV3-1 (or the pseudogene TRBV3-2); tentative D call: TRBD1 (6 bases). CDR1 and CDR2 from the germline V gene are LGHDT and YNNKEL (reference sequence). V lost 6 bases and J lost 8, with 10 bases in between. The CDR3 has 11 residues. This CDR3 is CASRGGGEAFF. The DNA of the CDR3 is TGTGCCAGCAGGGGAGGGGGAGAAGCTTTCTTT.

The chain joins TRBV3-1 (or the pseudogene TRBV3-2) to TRBJ1-5; weak D call: TRBD1 (6 bases). CDR3 length equals 17 residues. Germline V gene sequence: CDR1 LGHDT, CDR2 YNNKEL (reference sequence). The V gene lost 3 bases and the J gene lost 3 bases, with 18 bases spanning the gap. CDR3 sequence (DNA): TGTGCCAGCAGCCAGGGGGCACGTGCGTTGGCCAATCAGCCCCAGCATTTT. Translating gives CASSQGARALANQPQHF.

The rearrangement uses TRBV5-1 and TRBJ2-5, with 11 bases matching TRBD2. The CDR3 is made up of 16 amino acids. From germline, CDR1 is SGHRS and CDR2 YFSETQ. The V and J ends lost 3 bases and 1 base, in that order; junction bases with no gene match: 5. The CDR3 spells CASSSNSGGAQETQYF. The CDR3 DNA reads as TGCGCCAGCAGCTCGAATAGCGGGGGGGCCCAAGAGACCCAGTACTTC.

The rearrangement links TRBV6-5 to TRBJ2-7, with D possibly being TRBD2 (5 bases). Germline values: CDR1 MNHEY, CDR2 SVGAGI. The CDR3 loop spans 13 amino acids. V lost 5 bases, J lost 3 bases, and 11 bases lay in between. CDR3 bases: TGTGCCAGCAGTAAGCCGGGGAACTACGAGCAGTACTTC. It codes for CASSKPGNYEQYF.

The J gene is TRBJ1-6, the V gene TRBV6-2 or TRBV6-3; TRBD1 might be the D (5 bases). Trimming removed 1 base from V and 9 bases from J, with 13 bases in between. The germline V gene has CDR1 MNHEY and CDR2 SVGEGT. The CDR3 runs to 15 residues. The CDR3 bases are TGTGCCAGCAGTTACTTGGGAGGGGCGACTTCACCCCTCCACTTT. Translating gives CASSYLGGATSPLHF.

The chain is built from TRBV5-4 and TRBJ2-1, with 9 bases fitting TRBD2. The V and J ends lost 4 bases and 0 bases, in that order; junction bases with no gene match: 2. The CDR3 extends over 15 amino acids. Germline V gene sequence: CDR1 SGHNT, CDR2 YYREEE (reference sequence). The CDR3 loop is CASSPSGTSYNEQFF. CDR3 in DNA: TGTGCCAGCAGCCCTAGCGGGACCTCCTACAATGAGCAGTTCTTC.

This chain uses TRBV7-6 with TRBJ2-5; D possibly corresponds to TRBD1 (6 bases). The CDR3 spans 16 residues. In germline, CDR1 is SGHVS, CDR2 FNYEAQ. V lost 0 bases, J lost 5 bases, and 16 bases lay in between. The CDR3 DNA reads as TGTGCCAGCAGCTTAGCGTTCCAGGGGACGGGGGAGACCCAGTACTTC. As protein: CASSLAFQGTGETQYF.

This rearrangement joins TRBV5-1 to TRBJ2-7; TRBD2 aligns across 9 bases. The trim removed 4 bases at V and 2 bases at J, leaving 7 bases unmatched. The CDR3 consists of 15 residues. CDR1 is SGHRS and CDR2 is YFSETQ in the germline V gene. This CDR3 is CASSETSGTAYEQYF. Here the CDR3 DNA reads TGCGCCAGCAGCGAGACTAGCGGAACCGCCTACGAGCAGTACTTC.

A single count supports this clone. The rearrangement uses TRBV6-5 and TRBJ1-5, with TRBD1 as a possible D gene (5 bases). Germline V gene sequence: CDR1 MNHEY, CDR2 SVGAGI. The CDR3 is 15 residues long. The V end was cut by 5 bases, the J end by 2 bases, with 13 bases between. The CDR3 coding sequence is TGTGCCAGCAGTACCTCTGCAGGGCGCAATCAGCCCCAGCATTTT. This encodes CASSTSAGRNQPQHF.

The chain carries TRBV19 and TRBJ1-5, with D possibly TRBD1 on 6 matching bases. Trimming shortened V by 3 bases and J by 0 bases, and 18 bases separated the two germline ends. Per germline, CDR1 LNHDA and CDR2 SQIVND (reference sequence). This CDR3 region has 18 residues. CDR3 sequence: CASSIKGHTDHSNQPQHF. The CDR3 coding sequence is TGTGCCAGTAGTATTAAGGGACATACCGACCATAGCAATCAGCCCCAGCATTTT. The full variable domain, completed using reference TRBV19 and TRBJ1-5, is DGGITQSPKYLFRKEGQNVTLSCEQNLNHDAMYWYRQDPGQGLRLIYYSQIVNDFQKGDIAEGYSVSREKKESFPLTVTSAQKNPTAFYLCASSIKGHTDHSNQPQHFGDGTRLSIL.

The chain couples TRBV28 to TRBJ2-1; a weak D match, TRBD2 (5 bases). V lost 4 bases to trimming and J lost 0 bases, with 16 bases between them. Germline loops: CDR1 MDHEN, CDR2 SYDVKM. The CDR3 is 17 amino acids. CDR3 in amino acids: CASSSAGGGRSYNEQFF. The CDR3 region has the DNA TGTGCCAGCAGTTCGGCGGGCGGCGGGCGCTCCTACAATGAGCAGTTCTTC.

CDR3 loop: CASSPSGQRGNEKLFF. CDR3 DNA: TGTGCCAGCAGCCCAAGTGGGCAAAGGGGTAATGAAAAACTGTTTTTT. J is TRBJ1-4 and V is TRBV5-5; a possible D gene is TRBD1 (5 bases). The CDR3 is 16 residues long. V was trimmed by 4 bases and J by 4 bases, leaving 17 bases between them. CDR1 is SGHKS, CDR2 YYEKEE, per germline (reference sequence).

Concerning this clone: One end of the junction is discordant with germline, which a read error may explain. The genes are TRBV7-3 and TRBJ2-1; D possibly corresponds to TRBD2 (6 bases). Germline-derived CDR1 and CDR2 are SGHTA and FQGTGA. This CDR3 has 15 amino acids. In DNA form, the CDR3 reads TGTGCCAGCAGGTTAACTCGGGACTTCGACAATGAGCAGTTCTTC. This translates into CASRLTRDFDNEQFF.

The rearrangement links TRBV19 to TRBJ1-2; possible D gene TRBD1, 5 bases. This CDR3 is built from 16 residues. The germline V gene encodes CDR1 LNHDA and CDR2 SQIVND (reference sequence). V was pared by 5 bases and J by 7 bases, with 23 bases between. CDR3 in DNA: TGTGCCAGTAGTGCCCCCTGGGGCAGCGGGCAAGGTGGCTACACCTTC. Translated: CASSAPWGSGQGGYTF. Supplemented by reference TRBV19 and TRBJ1-2, the full variable domain reads DGGITQSPKYLFRKEGQNVTLSCEQNLNHDAMYWYRQDPGQGLRLIYYSQIVNDFQKGDIAEGYSVSREKKESFPLTVTSAQKNPTAFYLCASSAPWGSGQGGYTFGSGTRLTVV.

This clone was counted once. Other DNA sequences in the same sample also yield this CDR3. The chain joins TRBV4-1 to TRBJ1-2; 10 bases map to TRBD1. The J segment lost 4 bases and the V segment lost 1 base, leaving 3 bases of the junction unmatched. Germline V gene sequence: CDR1 MGHRA, CDR2 YSYEKL. The CDR3 sequence is 15 residues long. In DNA, the CDR3 is TGCGCCAGCAGCCAAGGGGGACAGGGGAGCTATGGCTACACCTTC. Its translation: CASSQGGQGSYGYTF.

J is TRBJ1-6 and V is TRBV4-2, with D perhaps TRBD1 (5 bases). Trimming stripped 1 base from V and 10 bases from J, with 14 bases between. The CDR3 totals 15 residues. Germline values: CDR1 LGHNA, CDR2 YNFKEQ. In DNA, the CDR3 is TGTGCCAGCAGCCAAGCCGCGGGAACAGGCTCACCCCTCCACTTT. Translating gives CASSQAAGTGSPLHF.

The rearrangement joins TRBV6-5 to TRBJ2-3; maybe TRBD1 (5 bases). Germline lookup yields CDR1 MNHEY and CDR2 SVGAGI. The V gene lost 8 bases and the J gene lost 3 bases, with 12 bases spanning the gap. CDR3 size: 13 residues. The CDR3, as DNA: TGTGCCAGCTGTAGGACACCGACAGATACGCAGTATTTT. Translation: CASCRTPTDTQYF.

The rearrangement links TRBV7-8 to TRBJ1-3; no firm D call. The CDR3 contains 18 residues. CDR1 is SGHVS and CDR2 is FQNEAQ in the germline V gene. V gave up 1 base and J gave up 0 bases, with 16 bases separating them. CDR3 residues: CASSLGLQTGSSGNTIYF. CDR3 sequence (DNA): TGTGCCAGCAGCTTAGGTCTTCAGACGGGAAGCTCTGGAAACACCATATATTTT. Together with reference TRBV7-8 and TRBJ1-3, the CDR3 gives the full variable domain: GAGVSQSPRYKVAKRGQDVALRCDPISGHVSLFWYQQALGQGPEFLTYFQNEAQLDKSGLPSDRFFAERPEGSVSTLKIQRTQQEDSAVYLCASSLGLQTGSSGNTIYFGEGSWLTVV.

V gene TRBV4-3 combines with J gene TRBJ2-7, with 10 bases matching TRBD2. The CDR3 runs 15 residues. Per germline, CDR1 LGHNA and CDR2 YSLEER. V gave up 4 bases and J gave up 1 base; unmatched junction bases: 4. CDR3 sequence reads: CASSRGLAVSYEQYF. In nucleotides, the CDR3 is TGCGCCAGCAGCCGAGGACTAGCGGTATCCTACGAGCAGTACTTC.

This clone was recorded a few times. The chain combines TRBV5-4 with TRBJ2-7; the match to TRBD2 covers 7 bases. The CDR3 loop spans 14 amino acids. CDR1 is SGHNT and CDR2 is YYREEE in the germline V gene (reference sequence). V trimming: 4 bases; J trimming: 3 bases; junction bases outside the gene matches: 7. DNA for the CDR3: TGTGCCAGCAGCCGCCCAGGACTAGTCTACGAGCAGTACTTC. It translates to CASSRPGLVYEQYF.

The chain links TRBV4-3 to TRBJ1-4, with a weak D call TRBD1 (6 bases). The germline V gene encodes CDR1 LGHNA and CDR2 YSLEER. The ends were cut back, 2 bases at V and 7 bases at J, with 11 bases in the middle. The CDR3 is 14 residues long. CDR3 in amino acids: CASSQSLRGEKLFF. The CDR3 nucleotides are TGCGCCAGCAGCCAATCCCTCAGGGGTGAAAAACTGTTTTTT.

V is TRBV7-3 and J is TRBJ2-3; 7 bases agree with TRBD2. Germline V gives CDR1 SGHTA, CDR2 FQGTGA. CDR3 length: 15 residues. With 2 bases clipped from V and 2 bases from J, the junction kept 4 bases outside the gene matches. The CDR3 region is CASSLLAAPTDTQYF. In DNA, the CDR3 is TGTGCCAGCAGCTTACTAGCGGCCCCCACAGATACGCAGTATTTT.

V is TRBV7-6 and J is TRBJ2-1; TRBD1 might be the D (5 bases). Trimming removed 4 bases at V and 4 bases at J, with 20 bases between. The CDR3 loop spans 17 amino acids. Germline V gene lookup returns CDR1 SGHVS and CDR2 FNYEAQ. The CDR3 spells CASSSQIPTHRYNEQFF. The CDR3 bases are TGTGCCAGCAGCTCACAAATCCCCACCCACAGGTACAATGAGCAGTTCTTC.

The chain carries TRBV27 and TRBJ2-7, with D possibly matching TRBD1 (6 bases). V shed 10 bases and J shed 3 bases, with 13 bases lying between them. The CDR3 runs 12 residues. Germline CDR1 and CDR2: MNHEY and SMNVEV (reference sequence). The CDR3 spells CATQGPNYEQYF. Here the CDR3 DNA reads TGTGCCACCCAGGGGCCAAACTACGAGCAGTACTTC.

The chain employs TRBV6-5 and TRBJ1-1, with D possibly being TRBD1 (5 bases). The length of the CDR3 is 15 residues. Per the germline V gene, CDR1 is MNHEY and CDR2 is SVGAGI. Trimming left V 2 bases short and J 1 base short, with 11 bases between. DNA of the CDR3: TGTGCCAGCAGTTACGCGGGACGGGAGAACACTGAAGCTTTCTTT. Protein product: CASSYAGRENTEAFF.